The 12 T cell receptor beta chains below were found in one sample sequenced in a study of blood T cell repertoires in COVID-19. Here immunoSEQ multiplex PCR was the method, and the copy in TCRdb shows in-frame clones only, minus some. This sample has more than 150,000 clones, with 90% found just once. The sample taken for sequencing was peripheral blood. Receptors originate from a man aged 45-65 years with acute or convalescent COVID-19.

The table lists this clone with a few counts. The chain carries TRBV11-3 and TRBJ1-6, with a weak D call TRBD1 (5 bases). The V and J ends lost 2 bases and 10 bases respectively, with 9 bases between them. The CDR3 runs to 13 residues. The germline V gene has CDR1 SGHNT and CDR2 YENEEA. CDR3 loop: CASSLNQGSPLHF. In nucleotides, the CDR3 is TGTGCCAGCAGCTTAAATCAGGGCTCACCCCTCCACTTT.

This chain links TRBV4-3 with TRBJ2-1; no reliable D call. Germline V gene lookup returns CDR1 LGHNA and CDR2 YSLEER. The ends were cut back, 0 bases at V and 4 bases at J, with 10 bases in the middle. This CDR3 is 15 amino acids long. CDR3 in amino acids: CASSQELGLYNEQFF. CDR3 in DNA: TGCGCCAGCAGCCAAGAACTCGGGTTATACAATGAGCAGTTCTTC.

This clone was recorded once. This rearrangement joins TRBV7-2 to TRBJ1-5; TRBD1 aligns across 8 bases. Germline loops: CDR1 SGHTA, CDR2 FQGNSA. Trimming removed 4 bases from V and 2 bases from J; junction bases left unmatched: 4. The CDR3 is 15 amino acids. CDR3: CASSSGTGRNQPQHF. As DNA, the CDR3 is TGTGCCAGCAGCTCCGGGACAGGACGCAATCAGCCCCAGCATTTT.

This sequence joins TRBV19 and TRBJ1-2; TRBD1 agrees at 8 bases. Germline lookup yields CDR1 LNHDA and CDR2 SQIVND (reference sequence). The CDR3 runs 13 residues. The V segment lost 5 bases and the J segment 5 bases; nucleotides outside the gene matches: 4. The CDR3 region has the DNA TGTGCCAGTAGTCCTAGGGACAGGTATGGCTACACCTTC. This sequence encodes CASSPRDRYGYTF.

V and J are TRBV7-9 and TRBJ2-1, with D uncertain. Germline V gene data show CDR1 as SEHNR and CDR2 as FQNEAQ (reference sequence). This CDR3 region has 17 residues. The V and J ends lost 4 bases and 4 bases respectively, with 20 bases between them. Here the CDR3 reads CASSSNLGQATYNEQFF. The DNA for the CDR3 is TGTGCCAGCAGCTCGAATTTAGGTCAGGCGACATACAATGAGCAGTTCTTC.

The genes are TRBV19 and TRBJ1-5; D gene unclear. The V gene lost 6 bases and the J gene lost 4 bases, with 7 bases spanning the gap. The CDR3 spans 12 residues. Germline V gene lookup returns CDR1 LNHDA and CDR2 SQIVND (reference sequence). CDR3 residues: CASRAANQPQHF. Written as DNA, the CDR3 is TGTGCCAGTAGAGCAGCGAATCAGCCCCAGCATTTT.

The chain couples TRBV4-2 to TRBJ1-1; TRBD1 might be the D (5 bases). The CDR3 sequence is 16 residues long. Germline CDR1 is LGHNA and CDR2 is YNFKEQ. With 1 base removed from V and 7 bases from J, the gap between germline ends came to 19 bases. The CDR3 spells CASSQVSGRAKGEAFF. The CDR3 DNA sequence: TGTGCCAGCAGCCAAGTATCGGGCAGGGCTAAGGGTGAAGCTTTCTTT.

The chain links TRBV11-3 to TRBJ2-5; 11 bases fit TRBD2. Germline CDR1 is SGHNT and CDR2 is YENEEA. This CDR3 spans 16 amino acids. The J segment lost 5 bases and the V segment lost 1 base, leaving 6 bases of the junction unmatched. DNA for the CDR3: TGTGCCAGCAGCTTAGGACTTAGCGGGGGGGCCGAGACCCAGTACTTC. The encoded protein is CASSLGLSGGAETQYF.

The V gene is TRBV10-3, the J gene TRBJ2-1; 11 bases line up with TRBD2. V was pared by 7 bases and J by 7 bases, with 12 bases of the junction left unmatched. Germline CDR1 reads ENHRY; CDR2 reads SYGVKD. The CDR3 is 16 residues long. The DNA for the CDR3 is TGTGCCATCATCTGGACTAGCGGGTCCTACAGGAATGAGCAGTTCTTC. Residues: CAIIWTSGSYRNEQFF.

This clone has more than one count but fewer than ten. The chain recombines TRBV19 with TRBJ1-2, with TRBD1 identical over 9 bases. CDR3 size: 15 residues. V was pared by 8 bases and J by 5 bases, with 12 bases of the junction left unmatched. Germline V gene sequence: CDR1 LNHDA, CDR2 SQIVND (reference sequence). DNA for the CDR3: TGTGCCAGTTTCCAACAGGGGGCAGGAGGATATGGCTACACCTTC. Its translation: CASFQQGAGGYGYTF.

V gene TRBV5-1 combines with J gene TRBJ2-2; TRBD2 is a possible D gene (5 bases). The CDR3 is made up of 15 amino acids. CDR1 SGHRS and CDR2 YFSETQ come from the germline V gene. Trimming shortened V by 8 bases and J by 0 bases, and 14 bases separated the two germline ends. CDR3: CASERFGTNTGELFF. CDR3 coding DNA: TGCGCCAGTGAACGTTTCGGGACGAACACCGGGGAGCTGTTTTTT.

V usage is TRBV29-1 and J usage is TRBJ2-1; TRBD2 matches 10 bases. The CDR3 covers 13 residues. Germline trimming cut 4 bases from V and 10 bases from J; bases unmatched to any gene: 7. Per germline, CDR1 SQVTM and CDR2 ANQGSEA. DNA of the CDR3: TGCAGCGTTGTGTCTAGCGGGAGCCCCGAGCAGTTCTTC. It codes for CSVVSSGSPEQFF.